This T cell receptor beta chain is from a study of cytomegalovirus exposure and HLA in healthy donors. Study details: The roughly 120 million unique TCR beta sequences, from roughly 180 million T cells, were found by an earlier analysis. General study points: Common viral pathogens were later found to be apparently linked to several of the most significant clusters.

In regard to this clone: The antigen is not known.

The ends were cut back, 0 bases at V and 0 bases at J, with 12 bases in the middle. This CDR3 contains 17 residues. The germline V gene encodes CDR1 MGHDK and CDR2 SYGVNS. This PCR relied on a set of 60 Vbeta primers and 13 Jbeta primers. Libraries were prepared by immunoSEQ multiplex PCR; TCRdb keeps only in-frame clonotypes and omits some of them. The data hold 90,000 to 140,000 clones, with roughly 15% observed a single time. Although they were nominally healthy when sampled, donors likely had unrecorded immune exposures. The source is a female donor in good health and CMV-seronegative. The chain carries TRBV25-1 and TRBJ2-1, with D perhaps matching TRBD1 (5 bases). Sequences were obtained from PBMCs. This CDR3 is CASSEYRGISSYNEQFF. In nucleotides, the CDR3 is TGTGCCAGCAGTGAATATAGGGGTATAAGCTCCTACAATGAGCAGTTCTTC.